This T cell receptor beta chain was profiled in a study of T cell repertoires in cytomegalovirus infection. TCRdb passed the reads through MiXCR, listing each CDR3 protein once. The sample yields a few hundred thousand distinct CDR3 sequences, 17% seen once. From germline, CDR1 is SEHNR and CDR2 FQNEAQ (reference sequence). The ends lost 1 base at V and 1 base at J; junction bases unmatched: 3. This CDR3 is 15 amino acids long. This clonotype was seen only a few times. Its antigen is currently unknown. Study results and limitations: The ex vivo response was dominated by HLA-C-restricted CMV-specific TCR beta clonotypes.

The rearrangement links TRBV7-9 to TRBJ1-1, with TRBD1 identical over 7 bases. Sequencing input: CD8+ T cells from PBMCs. The origin of this receptor is a human donor in good health (CMV status not recorded). Some clones in this sample may be carry-over from other donors' samples. The CDR3 loop is CASSLDGTANTEAFF. The CDR3 nucleotides are TGTGCCAGCAGCTTAGACGGGACAGCGAACACTGAAGCTTTCTTT.